This T cell receptor (beta chain) emerged from a study of vaccination effects on CD4 cells after COVID-19. The wider study: Each participant was given two doses of one vaccine (BNT162b2 or mRNA-1273).

CDR1 and CDR2 (germline): MGHRA, YSYEKL. The CDR3 runs to 17 residues. V dropped 0 bases and J dropped 4 bases, with 13 bases sitting between them. This table comes from immunoSEQ multiplex PCR, and its TCRdb copy is limited to in-frame clones, with some not included. Counted here are 60,000 to 75,000 clones, around 70% occurring once; the ten biggest clones make up around 5%. Within the ViraFEST assay, antigen-specific CD4+ T cells underwent expansion with viral peptide pools prior to sequencing. Upon completion of about ten days in culture, CD4+ T cells were isolated. Their SARS-CoV-2 infection, verified by PCR, occurred between March and December 2020. Each well held 1.5 million to 2 million PBMC cultured with approximately 9.6 ug/ml peptides and roughly 11 IU/ml IL-2. Comment on this clone: Antigen unknown.

This chain links TRBV4-1 with TRBJ2-6, with a possible D match to TRBD2 (6 bases). Sequences were derived from CD4+ T cells from PBMCs cultured with HIV peptides, sampled before COVID-19 vaccination. Indicated subset: HIV-1 Nef peptide pool negative control/reference culture. This clonotype was sampled from a human donor who had a prior SARS-CoV-2 infection. The CDR3, as DNA: TGCGCCAGCAGCCAAGATCGGAGGGCTTACGGGGCCAACGTCCTGACTTTC. Its translation: CASSQDRRAYGANVLTF.